This T cell receptor beta chain stems from a study of cytomegalovirus exposure and HLA in healthy donors. Study-level points and caveats: Rare TCR sequences predominated, though certain public TCRs were found in many donors. Researchers catalogued over 150 TCR beta chains as cytomegalovirus-associated. Confirmation in vitro established that three CMV-associated chains were specific for CMV antigens.

Per the germline V gene, CDR1 is MNHEY and CDR2 is SVGAGI. Trimming removed 7 bases at V and 7 bases at J, with 16 bases between. This CDR3 spans 13 amino acids. The table lists this clone with a few counts. The antigen is unknown. Using immunoSEQ multiplex PCR, the repertoire was profiled, and TCRdb retains in-frame clones only, with some absent. The sample lists around 200,000 clones, around 80% seen once, with around 1.2% in the top ten. The chain joins TRBV6-5 to TRBJ1-1; possibly TRBD1 for D (6 bases). This sequence originates from a woman aged 25 to 39 in good health and CMV-seronegative. Sequencing used PBMCs. CDR3: CASTFRDNFEAFF. The CDR3 nucleotides are TGTGCCAGCACCTTCCGGGACAACTTTGAAGCTTTCTTT.